Here is one TCR beta chain with its context. Original data processing: Estimated nucleated cell counts came from reference gene primer amplification. The assay was immunoSEQ multiplex PCR, and TCRdb's table has in-frame clones only and misses some. The D gene and trimming were derived from the DNA, and the V and J assignments and clone size from that table. Among under 200,000 clones, around 85% were seen once, and the ten largest hold roughly 8.2%. The ends were cut back, 6 bases at V and 3 bases at J, with 15 bases in the middle. Germline loops: CDR1 LGHNT, CDR2 FRNRAP. This CDR3 has 15 amino acids. The data stem from a study of blood T cell repertoires in COVID-19. Study information: The United States, Italy and Spain supplied acute and convalescent COVID-19 samples. Sources were T cells, B-cell-depleted T cells, or PBMCs; the material itself was cDNA or gDNA.

Material for sequencing was peripheral blood. The chain links TRBV12-5 to TRBJ2-1; no clear D gene. This sequence was found in a man in his fifties or sixties with acute or convalescent COVID-19. Here the CDR3 DNA reads TGTGCTAGTGGGCTGGCGGCTGGTGGCTACAATGAGCAGTTCTTC. Its protein product is CASGLAAGGYNEQFF.